This note documents a single T cell receptor (beta chain) sequence. Its antigen is unidentified. These data come from a study of coeliac disease. General observations from the study: The authors judged this method unsuitable for unbiased gliadin-specific T cell detection. Most TRB amino acid sequences occurred in only one sample.

Repertoires were generated with immunoSEQ multiplex PCR, while TCRdb's copy carries only in-frame clones and drops some. There are some 5,100 clones in the sample; roughly 50% occur only once, and about 6% lies in the top ten. The CDR3 has 15 residues. V lost 4 bases and J 3 bases, leaving 13 bases between the germline ends. Germline CDR1 LGHNA, CDR2 YNFKEQ. The sample was intraepithelial lymphocytes from the gut. The chain couples TRBV4-2 to TRBJ2-1; D might be TRBD2 (5 bases). The sequence came from a woman in her twenties or thirties with active celiac disease. CDR3 DNA sequence: TGTGCCAGCAGCCCCCTCTCGGGGAACTACAATGAGCAGTTCTTC. Residues: CASSPLSGNYNEQFF.